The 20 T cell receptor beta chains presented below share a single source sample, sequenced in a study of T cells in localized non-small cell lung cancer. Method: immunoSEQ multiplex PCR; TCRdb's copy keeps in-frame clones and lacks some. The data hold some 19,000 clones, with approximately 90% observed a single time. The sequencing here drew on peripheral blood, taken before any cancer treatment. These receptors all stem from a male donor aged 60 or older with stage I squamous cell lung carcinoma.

Here the CDR3 DNA reads TGTGCCAGCAGCCTAAACACCGGGGAGCTGTTTTTT. It specifies CASSLNTGELFF. The V gene is TRBV5-6, the J gene TRBJ2-2; no clear D gene. The CDR3 loop spans 12 amino acids. Germline V CDR1 and CDR2: SGHDT, YYEEEE. Trimming took off 4 bases at V and 2 bases at J, with 3 bases between the two ends.

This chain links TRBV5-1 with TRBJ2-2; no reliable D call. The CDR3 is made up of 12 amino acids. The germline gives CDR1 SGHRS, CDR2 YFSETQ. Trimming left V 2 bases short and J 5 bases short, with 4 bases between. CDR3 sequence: CASSLITGELFF. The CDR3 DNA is TGCGCCAGCAGCTTAATAACCGGGGAGCTGTTTTTT.

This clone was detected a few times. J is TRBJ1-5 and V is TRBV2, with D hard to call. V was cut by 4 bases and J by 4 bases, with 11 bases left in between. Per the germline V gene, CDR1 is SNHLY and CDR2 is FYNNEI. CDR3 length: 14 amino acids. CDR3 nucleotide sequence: TGTGCCAGCAGTGTTGAGGCCTCAAATCAGCCCCAGCATTTT. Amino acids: CASSVEASNQPQHF.

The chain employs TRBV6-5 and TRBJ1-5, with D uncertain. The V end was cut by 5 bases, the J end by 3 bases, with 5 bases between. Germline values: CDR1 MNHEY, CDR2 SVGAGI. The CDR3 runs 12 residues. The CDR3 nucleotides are TGTGCCAGCAGTCCCCTCAATCAGCCCCAGCATTTT. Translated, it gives CASSPLNQPQHF.

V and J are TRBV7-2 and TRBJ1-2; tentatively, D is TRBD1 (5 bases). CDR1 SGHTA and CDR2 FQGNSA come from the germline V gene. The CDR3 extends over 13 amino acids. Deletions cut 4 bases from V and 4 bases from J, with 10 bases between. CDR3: CASSSGRGYGYTF. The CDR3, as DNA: TGTGCCAGCAGCTCGGGGAGGGGCTATGGCTACACCTTC.

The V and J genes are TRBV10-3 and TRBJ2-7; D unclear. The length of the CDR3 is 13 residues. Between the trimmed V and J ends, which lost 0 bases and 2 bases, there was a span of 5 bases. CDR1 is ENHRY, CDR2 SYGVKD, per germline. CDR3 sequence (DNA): TGTGCCATCAGTGAGTCTAACACCTACGAGCAGTACTTC. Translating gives CAISESNTYEQYF.

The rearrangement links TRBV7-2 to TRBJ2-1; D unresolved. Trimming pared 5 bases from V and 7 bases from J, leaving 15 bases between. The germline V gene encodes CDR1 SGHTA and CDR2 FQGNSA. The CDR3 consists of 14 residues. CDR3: CASSPPGRANEQFF. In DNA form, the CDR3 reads TGTGCCAGCAGCCCCCCCGGTAGGGCAAATGAGCAGTTCTTC. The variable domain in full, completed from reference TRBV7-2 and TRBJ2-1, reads GAGVSQSPSNKVTEKGKDVELRCDPISGHTALYWYRQSLGQGLEFLIYFQGNSAPDKSGLPSDRFSAERTGGSVSTLTIQRTQQEDSAVYLCASSPPGRANEQFFGPGTRLTVL.

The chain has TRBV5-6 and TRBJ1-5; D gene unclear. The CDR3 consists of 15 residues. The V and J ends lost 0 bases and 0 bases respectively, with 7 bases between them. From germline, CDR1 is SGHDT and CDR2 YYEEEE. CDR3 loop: CASSLDSYSNQPQHF. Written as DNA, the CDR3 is TGTGCCAGCAGCTTGGACAGCTATAGCAATCAGCCCCAGCATTTT.

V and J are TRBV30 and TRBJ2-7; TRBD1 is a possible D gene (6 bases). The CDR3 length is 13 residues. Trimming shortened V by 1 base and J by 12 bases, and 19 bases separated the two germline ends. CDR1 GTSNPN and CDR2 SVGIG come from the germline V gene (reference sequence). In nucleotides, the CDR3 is TGTGCCTGGAGTGCAACTTCCAGGGGACCCCGGTACTTC. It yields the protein CAWSATSRGPRYF.

The CDR3 region has the DNA TGTGCCAGCAGCGTAGAAGCAGGGCCTGGAAACACCATATATTTT. The encoded protein is CASSVEAGPGNTIYF. The chain is built from TRBV9 and TRBJ1-3, with a possible D match to TRBD1 (5 bases). Trimming shortened V by 0 bases and J by 2 bases, and 9 bases separated the two germline ends. Germline values: CDR1 SGDLS, CDR2 YYNGEE. The CDR3 extends over 15 amino acids.

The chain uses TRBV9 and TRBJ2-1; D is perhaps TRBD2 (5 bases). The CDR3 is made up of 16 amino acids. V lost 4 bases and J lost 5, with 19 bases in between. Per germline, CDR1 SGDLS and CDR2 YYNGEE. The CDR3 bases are TGTGCCAGCAGCCCACTAGGTCGGGGAGCCCACAATGAGCAGTTCTTC. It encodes CASSPLGRGAHNEQFF.

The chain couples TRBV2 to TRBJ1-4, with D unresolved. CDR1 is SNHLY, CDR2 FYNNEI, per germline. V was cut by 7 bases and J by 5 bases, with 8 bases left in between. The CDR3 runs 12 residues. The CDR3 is CASNSENEKLFF. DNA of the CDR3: TGTGCCAGCAACAGCGAAAATGAAAAACTGTTTTTT.

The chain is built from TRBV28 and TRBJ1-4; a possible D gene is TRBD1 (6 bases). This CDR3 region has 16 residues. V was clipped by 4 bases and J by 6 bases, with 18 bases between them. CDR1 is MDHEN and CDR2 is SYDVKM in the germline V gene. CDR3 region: CASSSVGGASDEKLFF. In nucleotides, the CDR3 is TGTGCCAGCAGTTCAGTGGGGGGCGCATCGGATGAAAAACTGTTTTTT.

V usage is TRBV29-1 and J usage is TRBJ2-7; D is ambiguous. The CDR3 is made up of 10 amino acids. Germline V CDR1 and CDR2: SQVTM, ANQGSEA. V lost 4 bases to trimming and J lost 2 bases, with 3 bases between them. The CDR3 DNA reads TGCAGCGTTGTCACCTACGAGCAGTACTTC. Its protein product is CSVVTYEQYF.

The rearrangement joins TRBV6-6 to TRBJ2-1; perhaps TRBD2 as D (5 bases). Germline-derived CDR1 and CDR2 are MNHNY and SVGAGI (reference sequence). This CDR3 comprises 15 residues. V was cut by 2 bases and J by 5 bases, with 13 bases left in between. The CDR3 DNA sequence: TGTGCCAGCAGTTACACTCCTCCGGAGGACAATGAGCAGTTCTTC. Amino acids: CASSYTPPEDNEQFF.

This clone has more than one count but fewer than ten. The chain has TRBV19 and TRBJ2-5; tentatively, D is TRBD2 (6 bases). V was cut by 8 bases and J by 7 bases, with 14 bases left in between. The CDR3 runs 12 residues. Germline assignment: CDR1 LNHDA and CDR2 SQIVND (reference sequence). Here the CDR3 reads CASRRGDGTQYF. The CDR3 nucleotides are TGTGCCAGTCGACGCGGGGACGGGACCCAGTACTTC.

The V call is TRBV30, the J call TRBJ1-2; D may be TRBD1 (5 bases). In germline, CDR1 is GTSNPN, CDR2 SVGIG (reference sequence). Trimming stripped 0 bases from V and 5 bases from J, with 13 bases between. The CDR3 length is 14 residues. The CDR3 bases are TGTGCCTGGAGTGTTAGGGGCGCGGGGTATGGCTACACCTTC. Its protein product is CAWSVRGAGYGYTF.

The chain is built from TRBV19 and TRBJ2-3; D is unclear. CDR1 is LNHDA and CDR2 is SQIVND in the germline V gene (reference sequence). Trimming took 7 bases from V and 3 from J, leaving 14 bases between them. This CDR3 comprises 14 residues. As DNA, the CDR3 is TGTGCCAGTAAGGATGTATACGGGACAGATACGCAGTATTTT. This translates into CASKDVYGTDTQYF.

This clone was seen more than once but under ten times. The CDR3 region has the DNA TGTGCCAGCAGCTTAGTACAGGGGGCCGGTGGCTACACCTTC. Its translation is CASSLVQGAGGYTF. J is TRBJ1-2 and V is TRBV7-9; TRBD1 agrees at 9 bases. The germline CDR1 and CDR2 sequences are SEHNR and FQNEAQ (reference sequence). J lost 7 bases, V lost 1 base, and 4 bases had no gene match. CDR3 length: 14 amino acids.

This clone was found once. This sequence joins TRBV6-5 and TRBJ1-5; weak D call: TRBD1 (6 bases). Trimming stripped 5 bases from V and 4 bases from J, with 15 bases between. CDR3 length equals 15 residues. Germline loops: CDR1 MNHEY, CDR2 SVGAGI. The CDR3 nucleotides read TGTGCCAGCAGTCCACACAGGGAGGGAAATCAGCCCCAGCATTTT. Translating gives CASSPHREGNQPQHF.